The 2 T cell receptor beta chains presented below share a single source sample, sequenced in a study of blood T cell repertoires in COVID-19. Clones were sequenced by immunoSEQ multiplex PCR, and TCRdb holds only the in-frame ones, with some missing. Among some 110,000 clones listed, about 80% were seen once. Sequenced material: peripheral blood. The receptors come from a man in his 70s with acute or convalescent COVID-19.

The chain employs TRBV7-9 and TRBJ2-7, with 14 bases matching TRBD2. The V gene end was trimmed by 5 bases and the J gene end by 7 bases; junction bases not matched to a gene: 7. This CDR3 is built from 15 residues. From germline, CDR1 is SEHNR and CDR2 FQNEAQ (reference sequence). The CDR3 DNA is TGTGCCAGCAGCGCATACGGGACTAGCGGGGGTGAGCAGTACTTC. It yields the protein CASSAYGTSGGEQYF.

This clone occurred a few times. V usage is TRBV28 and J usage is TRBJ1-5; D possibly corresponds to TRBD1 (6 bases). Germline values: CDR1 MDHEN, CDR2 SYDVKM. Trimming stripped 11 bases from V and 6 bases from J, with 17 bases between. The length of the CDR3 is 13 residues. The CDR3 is CASSMGAAQPQHF. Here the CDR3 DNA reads TGTGCCTCTTCTATGGGGGCCGCTCAGCCCCAGCATTTT.